Listed below are T cell receptor beta chains from one sample, sequenced in a study of cytomegalovirus exposure and HLA in healthy donors. Sequencing was performed with immunoSEQ multiplex PCR; in TCRdb, only in-frame clones are kept and a portion is missing. The repertoire consists of roughly 100,000 clones, with roughly 13% occurring once and the leading ten covering approximately 15%. The sequencing input was PBMCs. The origin of the receptors is a man aged 40-49 years in good health and CMV-seropositive. Each CDR3 is given with its conserved first and last residue. Each record gives: CDR3 protein, CDR3 DNA, V gene, D gene, J gene, clone size. D genes are given only for firm matches. Not every row has a clone size; where given, it reads once, few, many or a size class.

CDR3aa: CASKILRNYTF
CDR3nt: TGTGCCAGCAAAATCTTGCGTAACTACACCTTC
v_gene: TRBV28
d_gene: NA
j_gene: TRBJ1-2
abundance: few

CDR3aa: CASSESTGGITEAFF
CDR3nt: TGTGCCAGCAGTGAATCGACAGGGGGTATCACTGAAGCTTTCTTT
v_gene: TRBV25-1
d_gene: TRBD1
j_gene: TRBJ1-1
abundance: few

CDR3aa: CASSPSSFTGGGGDEQYF
CDR3nt: TGTGCCAGCTCACCATCAAGTTTCACAGGGGGCGGTGGCGACGAGCAGTACTTC
v_gene: TRBV18
d_gene: TRBD1
j_gene: TRBJ2-7
abundance: NA

CDR3aa: CASSLFLADLILHTQYF
CDR3nt: TGTGCCAGCAGTTTATTTCTAGCGGACCTAATTTTACATACGCAGTATTTT
v_gene: TRBV28
d_gene: TRBD2
j_gene: TRBJ2-3
abundance: few

CDR3aa: CASRSATNTGELFF
CDR3nt: TGTGCCAGCAGGTCCGCGACGAACACCGGGGAGCTGTTTTTT
v_gene: TRBV9
d_gene: NA
j_gene: TRBJ2-2
abundance: NA

CDR3aa: CASSPGVAGVQETQYF
CDR3nt: TGTGCCAGCAGCCCGGGGGTAGCGGGAGTTCAGGAGACCCAGTACTTC
v_gene: TRBV11-2
d_gene: TRBD2
j_gene: TRBJ2-5
abundance: few

CDR3aa: CASSSVGQGSYGYTF
CDR3nt: TGTGCCAGCAGCTCAGTGGGACAGGGCTCATATGGCTACACCTTC
v_gene: TRBV7-9
d_gene: TRBD1
j_gene: TRBJ1-2
abundance: NA

CDR3aa: CASSLKHAGGYTF
CDR3nt: TGTGCCAGCAGTTTAAAACACGCGGGTGGCTACACCTTC
v_gene: TRBV28
d_gene: NA
j_gene: TRBJ1-2
abundance: few

CDR3aa: CASTRDSYEQYF
CDR3nt: TGTGCCAGTACCCGGGACAGCTACGAGCAGTACTTC
v_gene: TRBV28
d_gene: TRBD1
j_gene: TRBJ2-7
abundance: few

CDR3aa: CASSLFGGRAREQYF
CDR3nt: TGTGCCAGCAGCTTGTTTGGCGGGAGGGCCCGGGAGCAGTACTTC
v_gene: TRBV5-4
d_gene: TRBD2
j_gene: TRBJ2-7
abundance: few

CDR3aa: CASNSQGRSEAFF
CDR3nt: TGTGCCAGCAACTCACAGGGGCGCTCTGAAGCTTTCTTT
v_gene: TRBV5-4
d_gene: TRBD1
j_gene: TRBJ1-1
abundance: NA

CDR3aa: CASSQDSLTEQFF
CDR3nt: TGCGCCAGCAGCCAAGATAGTCTCACTGAGCAGTTCTTC
v_gene: TRBV4-3
d_gene: NA
j_gene: TRBJ2-1
abundance: NA

CDR3aa: CASSPHGQGRDTEAFF
CDR3nt: TGTGCCAGTAGTCCCCATGGACAGGGCCGGGACACTGAAGCTTTCTTT
v_gene: TRBV19
d_gene: TRBD1
j_gene: TRBJ1-1
abundance: NA

CDR3aa: CASSLAGQDSLSGYTF
CDR3nt: TGTGCCAGCAGCTTAGCAGGACAGGATTCCTTATCGGGCTACACCTTC
v_gene: TRBV7-9
d_gene: TRBD1
j_gene: TRBJ1-2
abundance: NA

CDR3aa: CASSLGQERSAGELFF
CDR3nt: TGTGCCAGCAGCTTAGGTCAGGAACGCTCAGCCGGGGAGCTGTTTTTT
v_gene: TRBV7-7
d_gene: NA
j_gene: TRBJ2-2
abundance: few

CDR3aa: CASSSKLGQPNTEAFF
CDR3nt: TGCGCCAGCAGCTCAAAGTTGGGACAGCCAAACACTGAAGCTTTCTTT
v_gene: TRBV5-1
d_gene: TRBD1
j_gene: TRBJ1-1
abundance: NA

CDR3aa: CASSLNGMAGATQYF
CDR3nt: TGTGCCAGCAGCTTAAACGGGATGGCGGGAGCGACCCAGTACTTC
v_gene: TRBV7-3
d_gene: TRBD2
j_gene: TRBJ2-5
abundance: once

CDR3aa: CASSLAMGGDNEQFF
CDR3nt: TGTGCCAGCAGCTTAGCCATGGGAGGTGACAATGAGCAGTTCTTC
v_gene: TRBV7-6
d_gene: NA
j_gene: TRBJ2-1
abundance: NA

CDR3aa: CASTWTGTWTDTQYF
CDR3nt: TGTGCCAGCACCTGGACAGGGACGTGGACAGATACGCAGTATTTT
v_gene: TRBV27
d_gene: TRBD1
j_gene: TRBJ2-3
abundance: NA

CDR3aa: CASNGGRGNQPQHF
CDR3nt: TGTGCCAGCAATGGAGGCCGGGGAAATCAGCCCCAGCATTTT
v_gene: TRBV28
d_gene: NA
j_gene: TRBJ1-5
abundance: NA

CDR3aa: CASSMVTGTTNQETQYF
CDR3nt: TGTGCCAGTAGTATGGTGACAGGGACGACCAACCAAGAGACCCAGTACTTC
v_gene: TRBV19
d_gene: TRBD1
j_gene: TRBJ2-5
abundance: few

CDR3aa: CASSYSWGSGYTF
CDR3nt: TGTGCCAGCAGTTACTCCTGGGGCAGCGGCTACACCTTC
v_gene: TRBV6-5
d_gene: NA
j_gene: TRBJ1-2
abundance: NA

CDR3aa: CASSFDRSSGNTIYF
CDR3nt: TGTGCCAGCAGTTTCGACAGATCCTCTGGAAACACCATATATTTT
v_gene: TRBV5-6
d_gene: NA
j_gene: TRBJ1-3
abundance: NA

CDR3aa: CASSLIGQGTGNTIYF
CDR3nt: TGTGCCAGCAGCCTAATAGGACAGGGAACAGGAAACACCATATATTTT
v_gene: TRBV7-9
d_gene: TRBD1
j_gene: TRBJ1-3
abundance: NA

CDR3aa: CASSLYPRERQYF
CDR3nt: TGTGCCAGCAGCTTATATCCGCGGGAGCGGCAGTACTTC
v_gene: TRBV11-3
d_gene: TRBD2
j_gene: TRBJ2-4
abundance: NA

CDR3aa: CASSSFETGNTEAFF
CDR3nt: TGTGCCAGCAGTTCTTTCGAGACAGGGAACACTGAAGCTTTCTTT
v_gene: TRBV28
d_gene: NA
j_gene: TRBJ1-1
abundance: NA

CDR3aa: CASSGVGDRVLAGANVLTF
CDR3nt: TGTGCCAGCAGTGGTGTGGGGGACAGGGTGTTGGCTGGGGCCAACGTCCTGACTTTC
v_gene: TRBV9
d_gene: TRBD1
j_gene: TRBJ2-6
abundance: NA

CDR3aa: CATSRPGQKNIQYF
CDR3nt: TGTGCCACCAGCAGACCCGGACAGAAAAACATTCAGTACTTC
v_gene: TRBV15
d_gene: NA
j_gene: TRBJ2-4
abundance: NA

CDR3aa: CASREQGRSNQPQHF
CDR3nt: TGCGCCAGCAGGGAGCAGGGTCGGAGCAATCAGCCCCAGCATTTT
v_gene: TRBV4-1
d_gene: NA
j_gene: TRBJ1-5
abundance: once

CDR3aa: CASSVRGANTGELFF
CDR3nt: TGTGCCAGCAGCGTACGGGGGGCGAACACCGGGGAGCTGTTTTTT
v_gene: TRBV9
d_gene: TRBD2
j_gene: TRBJ2-2
abundance: few

CDR3aa: CASSLRAGTGHQPQHF
CDR3nt: TGTGCCAGCAGCTTGAGGGCTGGGACAGGGCATCAGCCCCAGCATTTT
v_gene: TRBV5-6
d_gene: TRBD1
j_gene: TRBJ1-5
abundance: few

CDR3aa: CASSPPSGGKQFF
CDR3nt: TGCGCCAGCAGCCCCCCTAGCGGGGGGAAGCAGTTCTTC
v_gene: TRBV5-1
d_gene: TRBD2
j_gene: TRBJ2-1
abundance: NA

CDR3aa: CASSSPTGGRDTEAFF
CDR3nt: TGTGCCAGCAGCTCGCCGACAGGGGGTAGGGACACTGAAGCTTTCTTT
v_gene: TRBV7-9
d_gene: TRBD1
j_gene: TRBJ1-1
abundance: NA

CDR3aa: CASARTSGRVSNEQFF
CDR3nt: TGCGCCAGCGCCCGGACTAGCGGGAGGGTATCGAATGAGCAGTTCTTC
v_gene: TRBV4-1
d_gene: TRBD2
j_gene: TRBJ2-1
abundance: NA

CDR3aa: CASSTTPERNQPQHF
CDR3nt: TGTGCCAGCAGCACAACACCGGAGCGAAATCAGCCCCAGCATTTT
v_gene: TRBV21-1
d_gene: NA
j_gene: TRBJ1-5
abundance: few

CDR3aa: CASSRGPSYEQYF
CDR3nt: TGTGCCAGCAGCCGCGGGCCGTCCTACGAGCAGTACTTC
v_gene: TRBV6-5
d_gene: NA
j_gene: TRBJ2-7
abundance: NA

CDR3aa: CASSEDRDTQYF
CDR3nt: TGTGCCAGCAGCGAGGACAGAGATACGCAGTATTTT
v_gene: TRBV25-1
d_gene: NA
j_gene: TRBJ2-3
abundance: NA

CDR3aa: CASRGLAGTYEQYF
CDR3nt: TGTGCCAGTAGGGGACTAGCGGGGACCTACGAGCAGTACTTC
v_gene: TRBV19
d_gene: TRBD2
j_gene: TRBJ2-7
abundance: NA

CDR3aa: CASSLVMGGAGNTIYF
CDR3nt: TGTGCCAGCAGCTTAGTGATGGGGGGGGCTGGAAACACCATATATTTT
v_gene: TRBV7-2
d_gene: NA
j_gene: TRBJ1-3
abundance: NA

CDR3aa: CASSKGGPEAFF
CDR3nt: TGTGCCAGTAGCAAGGGGGGGCCAGAAGCTTTCTTT
v_gene: TRBV19
d_gene: NA
j_gene: TRBJ1-1
abundance: NA

CDR3aa: CASSFSLATTDTQYF
CDR3nt: TGTGCCAGCAGTTTTTCGCTAGCGACCACAGATACGCAGTATTTT
v_gene: TRBV27
d_gene: NA
j_gene: TRBJ2-3
abundance: NA

CDR3aa: CASSTDLEKLFF
CDR3nt: TGTGCCAGTAGTACGGACTTGGAAAAACTGTTTTTT
v_gene: TRBV19
d_gene: NA
j_gene: TRBJ1-4
abundance: few

CDR3aa: CASSVDPGRGTGELFF
CDR3nt: TGTGCCAGCAGCGTAGACCCCGGACGGGGCACCGGGGAGCTGTTTTTT
v_gene: TRBV9
d_gene: NA
j_gene: TRBJ2-2
abundance: NA

CDR3aa: CASSSRPGLTNEQFF
CDR3nt: TGTGCCAGCAGCTCCAGACCGGGACTCACCAATGAGCAGTTCTTC
v_gene: TRBV11-2
d_gene: NA
j_gene: TRBJ2-1
abundance: NA

CDR3aa: CASSLGQGGEDDTEAFF
CDR3nt: TGCGCCAGCAGCTTGGGACAGGGAGGTGAGGACGACACTGAAGCTTTCTTT
v_gene: TRBV5-1
d_gene: TRBD1
j_gene: TRBJ1-1
abundance: few

CDR3aa: CASSQEPGQGALFYGYTF
CDR3nt: TGCGCCAGCAGCCAGGAACCGGGACAGGGGGCCTTATTCTATGGCTACACCTTC
v_gene: TRBV4-1
d_gene: TRBD1
j_gene: TRBJ1-2
abundance: few

CDR3aa: CASRQGTSGNTIYF
CDR3nt: TGCGCCAGCAGACAGGGCACCTCTGGAAACACCATATATTTT
v_gene: TRBV5-1
d_gene: NA
j_gene: TRBJ1-3
abundance: NA

CDR3aa: CSVEDRLNYTF
CDR3nt: TGCAGCGTTGAAGACCGACTGAACTACACCTTC
v_gene: TRBV29-1
d_gene: NA
j_gene: TRBJ1-2
abundance: NA

CDR3aa: CASEISGGTDTQYF
CDR3nt: TGCGCCAGCGAAATTAGCGGGGGCACAGATACGCAGTATTTT
v_gene: TRBV5-1
d_gene: TRBD2
j_gene: TRBJ2-3
abundance: NA

CDR3aa: CASSAGSADTEAFF
CDR3nt: TGTGCCAGCAGCGCCGGGTCGGCAGACACTGAAGCTTTCTTT
v_gene: TRBV7-9
d_gene: NA
j_gene: TRBJ1-1
abundance: few

CDR3aa: CASSFKQGHSTQYF
CDR3nt: TGCGCCAGCAGCTTTAAGCAGGGCCATTCGACCCAGTACTTC
v_gene: TRBV5-1
d_gene: NA
j_gene: TRBJ2-5
abundance: few

CDR3aa: CASSDGGWMEQFF
CDR3nt: TGTGCCAGCAGTGATGGGGGGTGGATGGAGCAGTTCTTC
v_gene: TRBV2
d_gene: NA
j_gene: TRBJ2-1
abundance: NA